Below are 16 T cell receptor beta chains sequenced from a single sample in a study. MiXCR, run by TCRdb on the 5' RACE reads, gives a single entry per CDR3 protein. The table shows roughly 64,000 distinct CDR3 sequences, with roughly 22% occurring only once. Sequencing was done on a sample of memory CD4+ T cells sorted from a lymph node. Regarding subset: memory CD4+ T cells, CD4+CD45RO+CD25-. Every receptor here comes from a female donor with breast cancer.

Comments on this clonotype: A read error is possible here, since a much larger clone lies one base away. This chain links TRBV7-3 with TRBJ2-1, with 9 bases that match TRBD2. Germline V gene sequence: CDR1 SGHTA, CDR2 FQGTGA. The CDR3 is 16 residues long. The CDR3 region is CTSSTLGGTSHNEQFF. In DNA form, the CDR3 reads TGTACCAGCAGCACACTGGGGGGGACTAGCCACAATGAGCAGTTCTTC.

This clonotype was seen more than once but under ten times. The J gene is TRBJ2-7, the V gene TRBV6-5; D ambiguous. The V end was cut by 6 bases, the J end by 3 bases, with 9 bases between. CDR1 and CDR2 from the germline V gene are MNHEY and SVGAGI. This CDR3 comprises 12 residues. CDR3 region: CASSSSFYEQYF. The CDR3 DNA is TGTGCCAGCAGCTCAAGTTTCTACGAGCAGTACTTC.

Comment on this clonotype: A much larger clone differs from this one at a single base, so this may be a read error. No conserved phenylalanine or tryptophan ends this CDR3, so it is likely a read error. In DNA, the CDR3 is TGTGCCAGCAGTTTGCCCACCGGGACTACGGATGAGCAGTTCCTC. Translation: CASSLPTGTTDEQFL. The rearrangement links TRBV28 to TRBJ2-1; TRBD2 agrees at 7 bases. Germline assignment: CDR1 MDHEN and CDR2 SYDVKM. The CDR3 runs to 15 residues. Trimming removed 3 bases from V and 8 bases from J; junction bases left unmatched: 10.

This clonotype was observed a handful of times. The DNA for the CDR3 is TGCAGCGCCGCCGGGGGGCCCTACAATCAGCCCCAGCATTTT. Translated: CSAAGGPYNQPQHF. The chain joins TRBV29-1 to TRBJ1-5; D might be TRBD1 (6 bases). The CDR3 totals 14 residues. Germline values: CDR1 SQVTM, CDR2 ANQGSEA. The V gene lost 7 bases and the J gene lost 3 bases, with 16 bases spanning the gap.

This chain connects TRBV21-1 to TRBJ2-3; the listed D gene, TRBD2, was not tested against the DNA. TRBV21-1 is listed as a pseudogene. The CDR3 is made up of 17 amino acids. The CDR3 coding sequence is TGTGCCAGCAGCAAACCCCCGCGGGGGAGCGGGAAGGATACGCAGTATTTT. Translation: CASSKPPRGSGKDTQYF.

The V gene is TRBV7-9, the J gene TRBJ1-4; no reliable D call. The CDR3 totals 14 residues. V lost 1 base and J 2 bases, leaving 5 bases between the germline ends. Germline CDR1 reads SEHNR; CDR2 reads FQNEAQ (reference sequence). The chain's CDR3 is CASSLEMTNEKLFF. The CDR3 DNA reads TGTGCCAGCAGCTTAGAGATGACTAATGAAAAACTGTTTTTT.

The CDR3 is CASSGDRRPPLHF. The CDR3 bases are TGTGCCAGCAGCGGAGACAGGCGTCCACCCCTCCACTTT. The rearrangement links TRBV14 to TRBJ1-6, with D perhaps TRBD1 (6 bases). V was clipped by 5 bases and J by 11 bases, with 13 bases between them. This CDR3 has 13 amino acids. Germline CDR1 and CDR2: SGHDN and FVKESK.

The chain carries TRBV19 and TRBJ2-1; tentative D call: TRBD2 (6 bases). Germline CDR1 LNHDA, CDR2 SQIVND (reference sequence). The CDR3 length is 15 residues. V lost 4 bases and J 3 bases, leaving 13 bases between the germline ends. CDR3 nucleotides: TGTGCCAGTAGTAGCCGGGAGTCCTACTACAATGAGCAGTTCTTC. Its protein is CASSSRESYYNEQFF.

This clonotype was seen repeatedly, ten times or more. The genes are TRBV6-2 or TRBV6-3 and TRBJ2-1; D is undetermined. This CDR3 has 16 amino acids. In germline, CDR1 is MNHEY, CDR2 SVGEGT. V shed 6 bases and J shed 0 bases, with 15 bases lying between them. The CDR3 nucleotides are TGTGCCAGCAGACGGGTGGCGGAAAGCTCCTACAATGAGCAGTTCTTC. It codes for CASRRVAESSYNEQFF.

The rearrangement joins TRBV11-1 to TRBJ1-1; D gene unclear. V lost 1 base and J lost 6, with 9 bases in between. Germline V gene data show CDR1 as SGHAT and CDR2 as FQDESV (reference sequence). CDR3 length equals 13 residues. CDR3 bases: TGTGCCAGCAGCTTAGTACGGAGCGCTGAAGCTTTCTTT. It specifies CASSLVRSAEAFF.

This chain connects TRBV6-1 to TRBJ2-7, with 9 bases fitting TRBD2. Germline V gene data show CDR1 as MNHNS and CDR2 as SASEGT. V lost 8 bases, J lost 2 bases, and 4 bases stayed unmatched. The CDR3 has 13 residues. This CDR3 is CASVAGATYEQYF. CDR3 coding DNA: TGTGCCAGCGTAGCGGGAGCCACCTACGAGCAGTACTTC.

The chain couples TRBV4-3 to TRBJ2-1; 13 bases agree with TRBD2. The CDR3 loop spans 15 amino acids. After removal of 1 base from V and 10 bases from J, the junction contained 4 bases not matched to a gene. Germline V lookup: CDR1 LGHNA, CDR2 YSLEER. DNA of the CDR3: TGCGCCAGCAGCCAAGGACTAGCGGGAGGTCGGGAGCAGTTCTTC. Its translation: CASSQGLAGGREQFF.

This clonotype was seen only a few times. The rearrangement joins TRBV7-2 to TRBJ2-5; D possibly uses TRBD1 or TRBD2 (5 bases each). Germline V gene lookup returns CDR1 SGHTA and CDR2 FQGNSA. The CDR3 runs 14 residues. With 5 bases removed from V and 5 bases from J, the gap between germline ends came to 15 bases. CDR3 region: CASSPGWGWETQYF. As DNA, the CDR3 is TGTGCCAGCAGCCCAGGATGGGGGTGGGAGACCCAGTACTTC.

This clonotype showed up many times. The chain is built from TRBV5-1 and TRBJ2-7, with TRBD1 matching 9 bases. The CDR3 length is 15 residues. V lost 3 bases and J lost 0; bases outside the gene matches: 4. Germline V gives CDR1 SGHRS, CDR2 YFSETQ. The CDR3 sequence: CASSSGQGLSYEQYF. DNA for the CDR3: TGCGCCAGCAGCTCGGGACAGGGCCTCTCCTACGAGCAGTACTTC.

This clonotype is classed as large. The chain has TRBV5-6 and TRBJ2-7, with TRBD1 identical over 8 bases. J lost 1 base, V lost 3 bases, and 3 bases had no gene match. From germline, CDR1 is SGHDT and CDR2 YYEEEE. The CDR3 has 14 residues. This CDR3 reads CASSSQGASYEQYF. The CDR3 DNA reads TGTGCCAGCAGCTCCCAGGGGGCATCCTACGAGCAGTACTTC. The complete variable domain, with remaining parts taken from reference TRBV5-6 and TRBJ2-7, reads DAGVTQSPTHLIKTRGQQVTLRCSPKSGHDTVSWYQQALGQGPQFIFQYYEEEERQRGNFPDRFSGHQFPNYSSELNVNALLLGDSALYLCASSSQGASYEQYFGPGTRLTVT.

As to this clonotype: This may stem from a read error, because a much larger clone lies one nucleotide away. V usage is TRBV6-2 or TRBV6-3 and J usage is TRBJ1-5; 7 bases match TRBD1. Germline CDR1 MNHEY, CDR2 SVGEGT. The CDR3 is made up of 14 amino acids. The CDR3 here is CASKETGAGQPQQF. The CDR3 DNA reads TGTGCCAGCAAAGAAACAGGGGCGGGTCAGCCCCAGCAGTTT.